The TCR beta chain described here comes from a study of PD-1 blockade in mismatch repair-deficient tumors. Regarding the study as a whole: Rapid post-treatment expansion, then contraction, generally preceding radiologic response, marked tumor-resident clones.

The CDR3 has 13 amino acids. Germline loops: CDR1 SGHVS, CDR2 FQNEAQ. The assay was immunoSEQ multiplex PCR, and TCRdb's table has in-frame clones only and misses some. The sample has 100,000 to 150,000 clones, around 83% seen once. With respect to this clone: Antigen: not known. Mismatch with germline at one junction end may stem from a read error.

This receptor was taken from an adult with mismatch repair-deficient cancer. V and J are TRBV7-8 and TRBJ1-2; D might be TRBD1 (6 bases). The sample in question was peripheral blood, obtained 44 weeks after starting pembrolizumab. The CDR3 here is CASSLVGNRVVSF. The DNA for the CDR3 is TGTGCCAGCAGCTTAGTTGGGAACAGGGTTGTCTCCTTC.